This T cell receptor (beta chain) is from a study of blood T cell repertoires in COVID-19. For the study at large: There were acute and convalescent COVID-19 samples, and they came from the United States, Italy and Spain.

Assay used: immunoSEQ multiplex PCR; TCRdb lists only in-frame clones, some missing. The sample yields over 350,000 clones, approximately 90% seen once. CDR1 SGHTA and CDR2 FQGNSA come from the germline V gene. The CDR3 runs to 17 residues. V shed 1 base, J shed 4 bases, and the junction held 6 bases outside the gene matches. The rearrangement joins TRBV7-2 to TRBJ2-2; 10 bases match TRBD1. Sequences were obtained from PBMCs or T cells enriched from blood (not recorded which). The source of this sequence is a woman younger than 35 who had recovered from COVID-19. Here the CDR3 reads CASSLEGTGATTGELFF. The CDR3 DNA reads TGTGCCAGCAGCTTAGAAGGGACAGGGGCTACCACCGGGGAGCTGTTTTTT.